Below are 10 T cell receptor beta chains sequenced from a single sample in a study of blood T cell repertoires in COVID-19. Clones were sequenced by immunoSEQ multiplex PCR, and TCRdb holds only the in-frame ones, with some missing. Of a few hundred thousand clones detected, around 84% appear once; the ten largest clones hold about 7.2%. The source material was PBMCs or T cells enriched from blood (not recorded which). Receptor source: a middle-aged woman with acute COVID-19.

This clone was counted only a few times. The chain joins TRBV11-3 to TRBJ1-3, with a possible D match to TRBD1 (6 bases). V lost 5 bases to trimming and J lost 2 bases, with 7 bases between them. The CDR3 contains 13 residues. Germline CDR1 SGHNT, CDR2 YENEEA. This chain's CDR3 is CASSTGPGNTIYF. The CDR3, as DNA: TGTGCCAGCAGCACAGGGCCTGGAAACACCATATATTTT.

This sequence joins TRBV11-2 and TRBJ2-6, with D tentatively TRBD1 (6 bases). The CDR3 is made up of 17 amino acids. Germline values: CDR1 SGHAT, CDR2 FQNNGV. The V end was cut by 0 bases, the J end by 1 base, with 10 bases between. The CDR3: CASSLDFRGSGANVLTF. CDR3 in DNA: TGTGCCAGCAGCTTAGATTTCAGGGGTTCTGGGGCCAACGTCCTGACTTTC.

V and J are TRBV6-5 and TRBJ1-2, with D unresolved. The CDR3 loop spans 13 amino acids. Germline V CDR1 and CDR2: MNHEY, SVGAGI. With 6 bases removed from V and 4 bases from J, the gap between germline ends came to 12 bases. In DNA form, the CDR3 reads TGTGCCAGCAGCAGAGCCTCTAGCTATGGCTACACCTTC. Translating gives CASSRASSYGYTF.

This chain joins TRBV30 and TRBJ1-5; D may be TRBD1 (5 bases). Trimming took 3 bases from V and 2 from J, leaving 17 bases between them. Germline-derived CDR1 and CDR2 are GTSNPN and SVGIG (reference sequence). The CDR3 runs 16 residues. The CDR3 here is CAWSATGQGGNQPQHF. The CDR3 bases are TGTGCCTGGAGCGCAACGGGTCAGGGCGGCAATCAGCCCCAGCATTTT. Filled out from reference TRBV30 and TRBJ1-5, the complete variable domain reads SQTIHQWPATLVQPVGSPLSLECTVEGTSNPNLYWYRQAAGRGLQLLFYSVGIGQISSEVPQNLSASRPQDRQFILSSKKLLLSDSGFYLCAWSATGQGGNQPQHFGDGTRLSIL.

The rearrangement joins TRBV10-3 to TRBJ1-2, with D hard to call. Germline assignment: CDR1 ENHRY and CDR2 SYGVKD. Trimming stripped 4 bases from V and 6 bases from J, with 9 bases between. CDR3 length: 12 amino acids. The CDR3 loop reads CAISAEADGYTF. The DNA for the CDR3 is TGTGCCATCAGTGCCGAGGCAGATGGCTACACCTTC.

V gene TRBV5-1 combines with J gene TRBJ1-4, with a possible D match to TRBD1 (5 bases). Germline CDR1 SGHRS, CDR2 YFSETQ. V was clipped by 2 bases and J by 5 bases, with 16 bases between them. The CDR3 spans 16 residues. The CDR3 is CASSLSGGRGNEKLFF. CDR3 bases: TGCGCCAGCAGCTTATCCGGTGGACGGGGGAATGAAAAACTGTTTTTT.

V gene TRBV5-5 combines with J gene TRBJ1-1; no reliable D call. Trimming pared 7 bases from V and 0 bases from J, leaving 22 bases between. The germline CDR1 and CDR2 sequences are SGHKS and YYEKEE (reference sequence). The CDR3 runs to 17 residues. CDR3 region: CASLIDRGRIMNTEAFF. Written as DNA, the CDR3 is TGTGCCAGCCTTATTGACCGTGGGCGTATCATGAACACTGAAGCTTTCTTT.

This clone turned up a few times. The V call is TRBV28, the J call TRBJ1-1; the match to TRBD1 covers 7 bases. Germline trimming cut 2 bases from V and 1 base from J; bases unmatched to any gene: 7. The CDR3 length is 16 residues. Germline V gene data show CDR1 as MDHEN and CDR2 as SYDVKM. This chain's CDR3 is CASSLVTGQWNTEAFF. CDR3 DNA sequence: TGTGCCAGCAGTTTAGTTACGGGACAGTGGAACACTGAAGCTTTCTTT.

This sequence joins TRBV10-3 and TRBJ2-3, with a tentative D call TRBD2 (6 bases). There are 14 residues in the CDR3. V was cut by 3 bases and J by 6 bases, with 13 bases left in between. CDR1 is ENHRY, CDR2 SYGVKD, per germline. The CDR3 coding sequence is TGTGCCATCAGTGAATGGGGGGATGGGGATACGCAGTATTTT. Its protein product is CAISEWGDGDTQYF.

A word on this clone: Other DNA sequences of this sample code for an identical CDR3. CDR3 nucleotides: TGCGCCAGCAGCCTAACGGGACAGGCTTCTGGGGCCAACGTCCTGACTTTC. Protein: CASSLTGQASGANVLTF. This chain links TRBV5-1 with TRBJ2-6; 8 bases map to TRBD1. Germline loops: CDR1 SGHRS, CDR2 YFSETQ. The CDR3 runs 17 residues. Losses at the gene ends were 4 bases for V and 1 base for J; bases not matched to a gene: 7.